What follows are 23 T cell receptor beta chains derived from one specimen sequenced in a study of Graves' ophthalmopathy and Graves' hyperthyroidism. The authors amplified TCR beta CDR3 regions from RNA transcripts. Second-round multiplex PCR came after first-round RT-PCR with HTBI primers. Via MiXCR, TCRdb re-called the multiplex PCR reads, giving one row per CDR3 protein. The sample consists of 650,000 to 900,000 distinct CDR3 sequences, 40% of them appearing once. The sequencing input was peripheral blood. Receptors originate from an adult man with Graves' ophthalmopathy.

This clonotype has only a few counts. This chain uses TRBV2 with TRBJ1-5; D possibly corresponds to TRBD1 (5 bases). The V gene lost 0 bases and the J gene lost 10 bases, with 13 bases spanning the gap. The CDR3 is 14 residues long. Germline CDR1 reads SNHLY; CDR2 reads FYNNEI. The CDR3 nucleotides read TGTGCCAGCAGTGAAGCAACAGGTGGGATTCCCCAGCATTTT. It yields the protein CASSEATGGIPQHF.

The genes are TRBV11-1 and TRBJ2-3; D gene uncertain. The V end lost 2 bases, the J end lost 4 bases, and 4 bases lay between the germline ends. This CDR3 comprises 12 residues. Germline V gene sequence: CDR1 SGHAT, CDR2 FQDESV (reference sequence). The CDR3 region has the DNA TGTGCCAGCAGCTTATCTTCAGATACGCAGTATTTT. Its protein is CASSLSSDTQYF.

This clonotype was counted ten times or more. V gene TRBV19 combines with J gene TRBJ2-7; a weak D match, TRBD1 (6 bases). This CDR3 has 14 residues. V dropped 7 bases and J dropped 3 bases, with 16 bases sitting between them. Per germline, CDR1 LNHDA and CDR2 SQIVND (reference sequence). The CDR3 is CASKGGQWGYEQYF. CDR3 in DNA: TGTGCCAGTAAAGGAGGACAGTGGGGCTACGAGCAGTACTTC.

The chain is built from TRBV5-4 and TRBJ2-5; D is unresolved. Germline-derived CDR1 and CDR2 are SGHNT and YYREEE (reference sequence). The CDR3 is 14 amino acids. V lost 2 bases and J 2 bases, leaving 10 bases between the germline ends. CDR3 nucleotide sequence: TGTGCCAGCAGCTTCCCCCAGGCGCAAGAGACCCAGTACTTC. This encodes CASSFPQAQETQYF.

V is TRBV24-1 and J is TRBJ2-7; 9 nucleotides align to TRBD1. V lost 11 bases and J lost 5; bases outside the gene matches: 15. The CDR3 contains 15 residues. Germline V gives CDR1 KGHDR, CDR2 SFDVKD. The CDR3 loop reads CASSPPGTGINEQYF. CDR3 in DNA: TGTGCCAGCTCACCACCCGGGACAGGGATCAACGAGCAGTACTTC.

To note about this clonotype: One junction end does not reproduce the germline sequence, and a read error may be involved. The chain carries TRBV19 and TRBJ1-5; D is undetermined. The germline gives CDR1 LNHDA, CDR2 SQIVND (reference sequence). CDR3 length: 15 amino acids. CDR3 region: CASSIVDYSNQPRHF. CDR3 nucleotides: TGTGCCAGTAGTATTGTGGATTATAGCAATCAGCCCCGGCATTTT.

The chain couples TRBV19 to TRBJ2-7; a weak D match, TRBD1 (5 bases). Germline V gene sequence: CDR1 LNHDA, CDR2 SQIVND (reference sequence). Deletions cut 3 bases from V and 0 bases from J, with 12 bases between. CDR3 length: 15 residues. DNA of the CDR3: TGTGCCAGTAGTATCGGGTCAGGGCTCTCCTACGAGCAGTACTTC. This encodes CASSIGSGLSYEQYF.

On this clonotype: One end of the junction is discordant with germline, which a read error may explain. The chain has TRBV19 and TRBJ2-6, with D possibly being TRBD1 or TRBD2 (5 bases each). This CDR3 spans 16 amino acids. Germline-derived CDR1 and CDR2 are LNHDA and SQIVND (reference sequence). CDR3 region: CASKYVWVIGANVLTF. In DNA, the CDR3 is TGTGCCAGTAAATACGTATGGGTGATCGGGGCCAACGTTCTGACTTTC.

This clonotype was detected many times. CDR3 sequence (DNA): TGTGCCACCAGTTTAGGACAGGGCTTCAACGAGCAGTACTTC. It is translated as CATSLGQGFNEQYF. The rearrangement joins TRBV24-1 to TRBJ2-7; 8 nucleotides match TRBD1. After removal of 6 bases from V and 5 bases from J, the junction contained 8 bases not matched to a gene. Germline values: CDR1 KGHDR, CDR2 SFDVKD. This CDR3 is 14 amino acids long.

This clonotype was detected many times. V and J are TRBV7-2 and TRBJ1-6; D is unresolved. The V and J ends lost 5 bases and 5 bases respectively, with 13 bases between them. The germline V gene encodes CDR1 SGHTA and CDR2 FQGNSA. This CDR3 is built from 15 residues. The CDR3 loop is CASSVRSGDNSPLHF. The DNA of the CDR3 is TGTGCCAGCAGCGTAAGAAGCGGAGATAATTCACCCCTCCACTTT.

Ten or more counts support this clonotype. The gene calls are TRBV7-8 and TRBJ2-7, with 9 bases that match TRBD1. J was trimmed by 2 bases and V by 1 base; bases with no gene match: 3. This CDR3 is built from 15 residues. Germline CDR1 reads SGHVS; CDR2 reads FQNEAQ. The CDR3 sequence: CASSLGGQGTYEQYF. CDR3 sequence (DNA): TGTGCCAGCAGCTTAGGGGGACAGGGCACCTACGAGCAGTACTTC.

The chain employs TRBV20-1 and TRBJ1-1; D possibly corresponds to TRBD1 (6 bases). The CDR3 runs 13 residues. From germline, CDR1 is DFQATT and CDR2 SNEGSKA (reference sequence). Trimming left V 6 bases short and J 7 bases short, with 18 bases between. CDR3 sequence (DNA): TGCAGTGCCGTACGGACAGCCGAATTTGAAGCTTTCTTT. Encoded protein: CSAVRTAEFEAFF.

A remark on this clonotype: A read error may account for a junction end that differs from germline. The rearrangement joins TRBV24-1 to TRBJ1-1, with D unresolved. The CDR3 extends over 13 amino acids. Germline CDR1 and CDR2: KGHDR and SFDVKD. The CDR3 DNA sequence: TGTGCCAGCAGTTTATTGGCCAGCACTGAAGCTTTCTTT. Its protein product is CASSLLASTEAFF.

This clonotype was counted many times. The CDR3 region is CASSPPGYETQYF. The CDR3 region has the DNA TGTGCCAGTAGCCCCCCAGGGTACGAGACCCAGTACTTC. The genes are TRBV19 and TRBJ2-5, with D maybe TRBD1 (5 bases). The germline V and J ends were trimmed by 6 bases and 5 bases, with 13 bases remaining between them. Germline V CDR1 and CDR2: LNHDA, SQIVND (reference sequence). This CDR3 has 13 amino acids.

This clonotype was recorded at least ten times. V usage is TRBV25-1 and J usage is TRBJ2-2, with 7 positions matching TRBD2. Losses at the gene ends were 3 bases for V and 1 base for J; bases not matched to a gene: 5. CDR3 length: 16 amino acids. Germline CDR1 reads MGHDK; CDR2 reads SYGVNS. In DNA form, the CDR3 reads TGTGCCAGCAGTGAGGTTGGGGGGGAGAACACCGGGGAGCTGTTTTTT. Its translation: CASSEVGGENTGELFF.

V gene TRBV15 combines with J gene TRBJ1-4; possible D gene TRBD1, 6 bases. Germline-derived CDR1 and CDR2 are LNHNV and YYDKDF (reference sequence). The V end was cut by 4 bases, the J end by 7 bases, with 16 bases between. The CDR3 loop spans 15 amino acids. CDR3 loop: CATSIVGANTEKLFF. The CDR3 nucleotides read TGTGCCACCAGCATAGTGGGGGCGAACACTGAAAAACTGTTTTTT.

This rearrangement joins TRBV29-1 to TRBJ2-7, with D perhaps TRBD2 (5 bases). Germline lookup yields CDR1 SQVTM and CDR2 ANQGSEA. There are 14 residues in the CDR3. Trimming took 7 bases from V and 5 from J, leaving 21 bases between them. CDR3 bases: TGCAGCGCTACGTCTCCGGGAATCGCCCACGAGCAGTACTTC. Its protein is CSATSPGIAHEQYF.

Ten or more counts support this clonotype. The chain combines TRBV5-1 with TRBJ1-1, with D possibly matching TRBD1 (6 bases). The CDR3 contains 15 residues. Trimming left V 0 bases short and J 4 bases short, with 13 bases between. Germline-derived CDR1 and CDR2 are SGHRS and YFSETQ. The CDR3 spells CASSLAGWGATEAFF. DNA of the CDR3: TGCGCCAGCAGCTTGGCAGGGTGGGGGGCCACTGAAGCTTTCTTT.

The chain carries TRBV20-1 and TRBJ2-5; the match to TRBD1 covers 9 bases. With the DNA end fitting TRBJ2-7 better, the J assignment may be wrong. The germline CDR1 and CDR2 sequences are DFQATT and SNEGSKA (reference sequence). The CDR3 runs to 14 residues. The CDR3 coding sequence is TGCAGTGCTAGAGATATCCGGACAGGGGACGAGCAGTACTTC. This translates into CSARDIRTGDEQYF.

This clonotype was seen repeatedly, ten times or more. The J gene is TRBJ1-1, the V gene TRBV9, with no clear D. Germline V gene lookup returns CDR1 SGDLS and CDR2 YYNGEE. V lost 4 bases to trimming and J lost 4 bases, with 14 bases between them. This CDR3 is built from 14 residues. The CDR3 spells CASSSPNAGTEAFF. The CDR3 DNA reads as TGTGCCAGCAGCTCCCCGAACGCGGGCACTGAAGCTTTCTTT.

The chain uses TRBV7-6 and TRBJ2-5; D is undetermined. Germline values: CDR1 SGHVS, CDR2 FNYEAQ. The CDR3 extends over 10 amino acids. With 9 bases removed from V and 5 bases from J, the gap between germline ends came to 7 bases. The CDR3 sequence is CAREMETQYF. CDR3 bases: TGTGCCAGAGAGATGGAGACCCAGTACTTC.

In this sample, this clonotype turned up a few times. The rearrangement links TRBV6-5 to TRBJ2-5; TRBD1 is a possible D gene (6 bases). Germline CDR1 is MNHEY and CDR2 is SVGAGI. The V and J ends lost 5 bases and 4 bases respectively, with 17 bases between them. This CDR3 has 15 residues. Here the CDR3 DNA reads TGTGCCAGCAGTACTCAGGGGACACTGGGAGAGACCCAGTACTTC. Residues: CASSTQGTLGETQYF.

This clonotype was counted a few times. The genes are TRBV7-9 and TRBJ2-7; tentative D call: TRBD2 (6 bases). V dropped 4 bases and J dropped 0 bases, with 13 bases sitting between them. CDR1 SEHNR and CDR2 FQNEAQ come from the germline V gene (reference sequence). The CDR3 spans 15 residues. The CDR3 reads CASSSGTAASYEQYF. Here the CDR3 DNA reads TGTGCCAGCAGCTCGGGGACTGCCGCCTCCTACGAGCAGTACTTC.